Presented here are 27 T cell receptor beta chains from one specimen sequenced in a study of glioma-infiltrating T cells after dendritic cell vaccination. This table comes from immunoSEQ multiplex PCR, and its TCRdb copy is limited to in-frame clones, with some not included. In the table there are 3,000 to 3,500 clones, roughly 85% of which are singletons. Sequencing was performed on tumor tissue, taken before dendritic cell vaccination. Receptor source: a human donor with glioblastoma.

The CDR3, as DNA: TGTGCCAGCAGCGAGTACGATAGCAATCAGCCCCAGCATTTT. Translation gives CASSEYDSNQPQHF. V and J are TRBV7-2 and TRBJ1-5; D is unresolved. This CDR3 is 14 amino acids long. Germline lookup yields CDR1 SGHTA and CDR2 FQGNSA. The ends were cut back, 5 bases at V and 0 bases at J, with 8 bases in the middle.

CDR3 nucleotides: TGCGCCAGCAGCTTCTCCGGGGGGCCGTCCTACGAGCAGTACTTC. This encodes CASSFSGGPSYEQYF. The rearrangement joins TRBV5-1 to TRBJ2-7; possible D gene TRBD2, 7 bases. Between the trimmed V and J ends, which lost 2 bases and 1 base, there was a span of 13 bases. Germline V gene lookup returns CDR1 SGHRS and CDR2 YFSETQ. This CDR3 is built from 15 residues.

This clone appeared a few times. This chain connects TRBV11-2 to TRBJ2-7; a weak D match, TRBD2 (5 bases). Trimming shortened V by 2 bases and J by 7 bases, and 6 bases separated the two germline ends. CDR1 and CDR2 (germline): SGHAT, FQNNGV. The CDR3 loop spans 11 amino acids. The DNA of the CDR3 is TGTGCCAGCAGCTTATGGGAGGAGCAGTACTTC. It codes for CASSLWEEQYF.

This sequence joins TRBV27 and TRBJ2-7, with 10 bases aligning to TRBD1. This CDR3 spans 15 amino acids. CDR1 is MNHEY, CDR2 SMNVEV, per germline (reference sequence). Losses at the gene ends were 2 bases for V and 0 bases for J; bases not matched to a gene: 1. The chain's CDR3 is CASSLGTGVSYEQYF. As DNA, the CDR3 is TGTGCCAGCAGTTTAGGGACAGGGGTCTCCTACGAGCAGTACTTC.

The CDR3 bases are TGTGCCAGCAGCCCAACAGGGGACAACTCTGGAAACACCATATATTTT. Its protein product is CASSPTGDNSGNTIYF. This chain joins TRBV28 and TRBJ1-3; 7 positions match TRBD1. The germline V gene has CDR1 MDHEN and CDR2 SYDVKM. The V and J ends lost 6 bases and 0 bases, in that order; junction bases with no gene match: 8. The CDR3 loop spans 16 amino acids.

V is TRBV6-5 and J is TRBJ1-1; 7 bases align to TRBD1. The CDR3 contains 12 residues. J gave up 6 bases and V 8 bases, and 6 bases lay outside the gene matches. Germline CDR1 MNHEY, CDR2 SVGAGI. CDR3 region: CASEGQRSEAFF. The CDR3 coding sequence is TGTGCCAGCGAGGGACAGAGGTCTGAAGCTTTCTTT.

The rearrangement uses TRBV7-6 and TRBJ1-6; 7 bases agree with TRBD1. Germline-derived CDR1 and CDR2 are SGHVS and FNYEAQ. CDR3 size: 14 residues. Trimming at V came to 0 bases and at J to 10 bases, leaving 3 bases not matched to a gene. DNA for the CDR3: TGTGCCAGCAGCTTAGCAGGGGGCGACTCACCCCTCCACTTT. Amino acid sequence: CASSLAGGDSPLHF. Based on the CDR3 plus reference TRBV7-6 and TRBJ1-6, the full variable domain is GAGVSQSPRYKVTKRGQDVALRCDPISGHVSLYWYRQALGQGPEFLTYFNYEAQQDKSGLPNDRFSAERPEGSISTLTIQRTEQRDSAMYRCASSLAGGDSPLHFGNGTRLTVT.

J is TRBJ2-3 and V is TRBV7-9, with a weak D call TRBD1 (5 bases). Deletions cut 1 base from V and 6 bases from J, with 14 bases between. The length of the CDR3 is 15 residues. Germline V gene sequence: CDR1 SEHNR, CDR2 FQNEAQ (reference sequence). CDR3 DNA: TGTGCCAGCAGCTTAGGGCGGACACGGGCGGATACGCAGTATTTT. Encoded protein: CASSLGRTRADTQYF.

The chain carries TRBV4-2 and TRBJ2-5, with 7 bases aligning to TRBD1. The germline gives CDR1 LGHNA, CDR2 YNFKEQ. This CDR3 is built from 15 residues. Trimming removed 0 bases from V and 4 bases from J; junction bases left unmatched: 5. DNA for the CDR3: TGTGCCAGCAGCCAAGAAGGGACAGCGGTAGAGACCCAGTACTTC. Encoded protein: CASSQEGTAVETQYF.

A single count supports this clone. The chain has TRBV11-2 and TRBJ1-2; 9 nucleotides align to TRBD1. Unmatched junction bases numbered 2, after V lost 1 base and J lost 8 bases. The germline gives CDR1 SGHAT, CDR2 FQNNGV. This CDR3 is built from 13 residues. The CDR3 here is CASSLGTGDGYTF. CDR3 sequence (DNA): TGTGCCAGCAGCTTAGGGACAGGGGACGGCTACACCTTC.

This sequence joins TRBV10-2 and TRBJ2-2, with no clear D. The CDR3 runs to 13 residues. The germline gives CDR1 WSHSY, CDR2 SAAADI. With 2 bases removed from V and 7 bases from J, the gap between germline ends came to 8 bases. CDR3 in amino acids: CASSERENGELFF. In DNA, the CDR3 is TGCGCCAGCAGTGAGCGAGAGAACGGGGAGCTGTTTTTT.

The chain employs TRBV2 and TRBJ1-3; TRBD1 might be the D (6 bases). There are 15 residues in the CDR3. V gave up 3 bases and J gave up 1 base, with 10 bases separating them. Germline V gives CDR1 SNHLY, CDR2 FYNNEI. The CDR3 region has the DNA TGTGCCAGCAGTGACGACGGACAGTCTGGAAACACCATATATTTT. Translated: CASSDDGQSGNTIYF. The complete variable domain, with remaining parts taken from reference TRBV2 and TRBJ1-3, reads EPEVTQTPSHQVTQMGQEVILRCVPISNHLYFYWYRQILGQKVEFLVSFYNNEISEKSEIFDDQFSVERPDGSNFTLKIRSTKLEDSAMYFCASSDDGQSGNTIYFGEGSWLTVV.

The chain uses TRBV13 and TRBJ2-1; D perhaps matches TRBD1 (6 bases). V shed 5 bases and J shed 5 bases, with 13 bases lying between them. The CDR3 sequence is 14 residues long. Looked up from germline, CDR1 is PRHDT and CDR2 is FYEKMQ (reference sequence). CDR3 protein: CASSEKDSNNEQFF. The CDR3 bases are TGTGCCAGCAGCGAAAAGGACAGTAACAATGAGCAGTTCTTC.

The V call is TRBV11-3, the J call TRBJ2-1; D gene ambiguous. The CDR3 extends over 15 amino acids. Trimming shortened V by 1 base and J by 4 bases, and 11 bases separated the two germline ends. The germline V gene has CDR1 SGHNT and CDR2 YENEEA. The CDR3 protein is CASSLGARLYNEQFF. CDR3 coding DNA: TGTGCCAGCAGCTTAGGGGCTCGCCTATACAATGAGCAGTTCTTC.

This clone was found a few times. This sequence joins TRBV5-8 and TRBJ2-1; 7 bases agree with TRBD1. From germline, CDR1 is SGHTS and CDR2 YDEGEE. Trimming took 1 base from V and 7 from J; bases not matched to a gene: 8. The CDR3 has 15 residues. CDR3 loop: CASSLSQGEGNEQFF. CDR3 bases: TGTGCCAGCAGCTTGTCCCAGGGGGAAGGAAATGAGCAGTTCTTC.

In regard to this clone: Other DNA sequences of this sample code for an identical CDR3. The chain uses TRBV2 and TRBJ1-6, with 10 bases fitting TRBD1. CDR1 SNHLY and CDR2 FYNNEI come from the germline V gene. CDR3 length: 15 amino acids. The ends lost 6 bases at V and 6 bases at J; junction bases unmatched: 5. In DNA, the CDR3 is TGTGCCAGCAGGGACAGGGGGGGCGGTAATTCACCCCTCCACTTT. It is translated as CASRDRGGGNSPLHF.

On this clone itself: Other DNA sequences in the sample encode the same CDR3. The gene calls are TRBV7-8 and TRBJ1-6, with 9 bases fitting TRBD1. CDR1 is SGHVS, CDR2 FQNEAQ, per germline. Trimming cost V 3 bases and J 13 bases; bases outside gene matches: 10. CDR3 size: 15 residues. The CDR3 loop is CASSLRDREGSPLHF. Here the CDR3 DNA reads TGTGCCAGCAGCTTGCGGGACAGGGAAGGATCCCCCCTCCACTTT.

The chain links TRBV7-9 to TRBJ1-4; 9 bases line up with TRBD1. Germline V gene data show CDR1 as SEHNR and CDR2 as FQNEAQ (reference sequence). This CDR3 is 14 amino acids long. V shed 4 bases and J 8 bases; nucleotides not matched to a gene: 5. This chain's CDR3 is CASSSGQGREKLFF. The CDR3 DNA reads TGTGCCAGCAGCTCGGGACAGGGTCGAGAAAAACTGTTTTTT.

CDR3: CASSPDIAEAFF. Here the CDR3 DNA reads TGTGCCAGCAGCCCGGACATCGCTGAAGCTTTCTTT. The chain links TRBV11-1 to TRBJ1-1, with a weak D call TRBD1 (5 bases). V shed 5 bases and J shed 6 bases, with 10 bases lying between them. Germline values: CDR1 SGHAT, CDR2 FQDESV (reference sequence). The CDR3 totals 12 residues.

V and J are TRBV4-2 and TRBJ2-5; TRBD2 matches 8 bases. J gave up 1 base and V 8 bases, and 12 bases lay outside the gene matches. Per the germline V gene, CDR1 is LGHNA and CDR2 is YNFKEQ. The CDR3 extends over 16 amino acids. The CDR3 nucleotides are TGTGCCAGCGCCGGGGGTGGCGGGGGGCCCCAAGAGACCCAGTACTTC. This encodes CASAGGGGGPQETQYF.

The CDR3 DNA sequence: TGTGCCAGCAGCCTTGGACTACCCACAGATACGCAGTATTTT. This codes for CASSLGLPTDTQYF. The gene calls are TRBV7-2 and TRBJ2-3; TRBD2 is a possible D gene (6 bases). The CDR3 loop spans 14 amino acids. Germline CDR1 is SGHTA and CDR2 is FQGNSA. V dropped 5 bases and J dropped 2 bases, with 11 bases sitting between them.

This clone was found a few times. The genes are TRBV11-2 and TRBJ1-2; no clear D gene. The V and J ends lost 5 bases and 4 bases respectively, with 14 bases between them. The CDR3 consists of 14 residues. Germline assignment: CDR1 SGHAT and CDR2 FQNNGV. Here the CDR3 DNA reads TGTGCCAGCAGCGTAGGTAATGGAGGCTATGGCTACACCTTC. Amino acids: CASSVGNGGYGYTF.

The V call is TRBV2, the J call TRBJ2-3, with 14 nucleotides matching TRBD2. The germline gives CDR1 SNHLY, CDR2 FYNNEI. J was trimmed by 3 bases and V by 8 bases; bases with no gene match: 4. This CDR3 is 15 amino acids long. The CDR3 DNA is TGTGCCAGCTTGGGGACTAGCGGGGGTACAGATACGCAGTATTTT. Protein product: CASLGTSGGTDTQYF. The variable domain in full, completed from reference TRBV2 and TRBJ2-3, reads EPEVTQTPSHQVTQMGQEVILRCVPISNHLYFYWYRQILGQKVEFLVSFYNNEISEKSEIFDDQFSVERPDGSNFTLKIRSTKLEDSAMYFCASLGTSGGTDTQYFGPGTRLTVL.

The rearrangement joins TRBV11-2 to TRBJ1-1; the D gene is possibly TRBD1 (5 bases). Deletions cut 5 bases from V and 0 bases from J, with 10 bases between. The CDR3 consists of 14 residues. Germline V CDR1 and CDR2: SGHAT, FQNNGV. CDR3 nucleotide sequence: TGTGCCAGCAGCCCTGCAGGGTTGAACACTGAAGCTTTCTTT. Translating it yields CASSPAGLNTEAFF.

The V call is TRBV10-2, the J call TRBJ1-2; 8 bases fit TRBD1. Germline CDR1 and CDR2: WSHSY and SAAADI. The CDR3 extends over 17 amino acids. J lost 5 bases, V lost 2 bases, and 13 bases had no gene match. CDR3: CASSENQGAGRVYGYTF. The CDR3 DNA is TGCGCCAGCAGTGAGAACCAGGGGGCGGGTAGGGTGTATGGCTACACCTTC.

The rearrangement uses TRBV6-6 and TRBJ2-7; 7 nucleotides match TRBD1. The J segment lost 6 bases and the V segment lost 2 bases, leaving 10 bases of the junction unmatched. The CDR3 is 15 amino acids. Germline CDR1 and CDR2: MNHNY and SVGAGI (reference sequence). The DNA of the CDR3 is TGTGCCAGCAGTTACAGCCGGACAGGAAGGGGCGAGCAGTACTTC. Translated: CASSYSRTGRGEQYF.

This chain connects TRBV19 to TRBJ2-2; 8 nucleotides line up with TRBD1. CDR1 LNHDA and CDR2 SQIVND come from the germline V gene (reference sequence). CDR3 length: 15 amino acids. V trimming: 5 bases; J trimming: 4 bases; junction bases outside the gene matches: 6. The CDR3, as DNA: TGTGCCAGTAGTGTAGGACAGGGAATCACCGGGGAGCTGTTTTTT. Its protein is CASSVGQGITGELFF.